Listed below are T cell receptor beta chains from one sample, sequenced in a study of blood T cell repertoires in COVID-19. Clones were sequenced by immunoSEQ multiplex PCR, and TCRdb holds only the in-frame ones, with some missing. The sample yields about 190,000 clones, around 91% seen once. Sequencing input: peripheral blood. All receptors derive from a man aged 45-65 years with acute or convalescent COVID-19. Each CDR3 is given with its conserved first and last residue. A D gene is named only where the DNA matches it firmly. Rows give clone size only sometimes, using once, few, many, or a class for an expanded clone.

abundance	d_gene	v_gene	j_gene	CDR3nt	CDR3aa
few	.	TRBV24-1	TRBJ2-2	TGTGCCACCATGTGGGGGGACACCGGGGAGCTGTTTTTT	CATMWGDTGELFF
.	TRBD1	TRBV5-4	TRBJ2-2	TGTGCCAGCGCCCGGGACAGGGGTAGGACCGGGGAGCTGTTTTTT	CASARDRGRTGELFF
.	.	TRBV10-3	TRBJ2-5	TGTGCCATCAGTGAGAGGGGTTATGAGACCCAGTACTTC	CAISERGYETQYF
.	TRBD1	TRBV18	TRBJ2-2	TGTGCCAGCTCACCATCGACAGGGGTGATCGGGGAGCTGTTTTTT	CASSPSTGVIGELFF
.	TRBD1	TRBV9	TRBJ1-4	TGTGCCAGCAGCGTAGTAGGGGGCGATGGGGAAAAACTGTTTTTT	CASSVVGGDGEKLFF
.	.	TRBV6-2/TRBV6-3	TRBJ1-2	TGTGCCAGCAGCCAGCCCGGGGAGCGGGGTAATGATGGCTACACCTTC	CASSQPGERGNDGYTF
few	TRBD2	TRBV7-9	TRBJ2-1	TGTGCCAGCAACCCGCCTGGGACTAGCGCCTACAATGAGCAGTTCTTC	CASNPPGTSAYNEQFF
.	TRBD1	TRBV20-1	TRBJ1-2	TGCAGTGCTAGTTGGGACAGGGTGGGCTATGGCTACACCTTC	CSASWDRVGYGYTF
.	.	TRBV29-1	TRBJ2-2	TGCAGCGGGGGGAGAGCGAACACCGGGGAGCTGTTTTTT	CSGGRANTGELFF
.	.	TRBV24-1	TRBJ2-1	TGTGCCACCAGTGATTTGGGGGGAGGTTACAATGAGCAGTTCTTC	CATSDLGGGYNEQFF
.	.	TRBV3-1/TRBV3-2	TRBJ1-5	TGTGCCAGCAGCCAAGCTTCAGGGCCCAATCAGCCCCAGCATTTT	CASSQASGPNQPQHF
few	.	TRBV10-1	TRBJ1-2	TGCGCCAGCAGTGAGTCGCTAACGCATGGCTACACCTTC	CASSESLTHGYTF
once	.	TRBV2	TRBJ1-1	TGTGCCAGCAGCGCAGACCAGGTCACTGAAGCTTTCTTT	CASSADQVTEAFF
.	.	TRBV3-1/TRBV3-2	TRBJ1-1	TGTGCCAGCAGCCCCCAGGGTGCGCACACTGAAGCTTTCTTT	CASSPQGAHTEAFF
once	.	TRBV19	TRBJ2-6	TGTGCCAGTAGTATACGGCGGAACTCTGGGGCCAACGTCCTGACTTTC	CASSIRRNSGANVLTF
.	.	TRBV4-1	TRBJ1-2	TGCGCCAGCAGCCAAGACAGGGGAGCCTATGGCTACACCTTC	CASSQDRGAYGYTF
.	.	TRBV2	TRBJ2-2	TGTGCCAGCAGTGACCGTCAGCTGGCCGATAGGAGGCTGTTTTTT	CASSDRQLADRRLFF
.	TRBD1	TRBV5-1	TRBJ2-2	TGCGCCAGCACAGTCCCGGGACAGGGGGCCGCCGGGGAGCTGTTTTTT	CASTVPGQGAAGELFF
.	TRBD2	TRBV5-1	TRBJ2-7	TGCGCCAGCAGCTTTTCGGGGACTAGCGGGATCCCCTACGAGCAGTACTTC	CASSFSGTSGIPYEQYF
once	TRBD1	TRBV30	TRBJ2-1	TGTGCCTGGGACTCCGGGACAGGGGTCGGTGAGCAGTTCTTC	CAWDSGTGVGEQFF
.	TRBD1	TRBV24-1	TRBJ2-5	TGTGCCACCAGCAGGGGGCGCGGGGAGACCCAGTACTTC	CATSRGRGETQYF
.	TRBD2	TRBV18	TRBJ2-1	TGTGCCAGCTCCGAAGGGACTACCCCGTACAATGAGCAGTTCTTC	CASSEGTTPYNEQFF
.	.	TRBV5-5	TRBJ1-5	TGTGCCAGCAGCCCAAATGTGGGGGCTACTCAGCCCCAGCATTTT	CASSPNVGATQPQHF
once	.	TRBV9	TRBJ1-5	TGTGCCAGCAGCGAAGCTGCCTATAGCAATCAGCCCCAGCATTTT	CASSEAAYSNQPQHF
.	TRBD1	TRBV5-4	TRBJ2-2	TGTGCCAGCAGTATGGGACAGGGGAATACGAACACCGGGGAGCTGTTTTTT	CASSMGQGNTNTGELFF
.	TRBD2	TRBV2	TRBJ2-1	TGTGCCTGGGGGAGGGCTGATGAGCAGTTCTTC	CAWGRADEQFF
.	TRBD1	TRBV3-1/TRBV3-2	TRBJ2-2	TGTGCCAGCAGATTTGGACAGGCATGGACCGGGGAGCTGTTTTTT	CASRFGQAWTGELFF
.	.	TRBV18	TRBJ2-7	TGTGCCAGCTCACCCCCCACCCACAGATCCGCTTACGAGCAGTACTTC	CASSPPTHRSAYEQYF
.	TRBD2	TRBV9	TRBJ2-5	TGTGCCAGCAGCGCCGTTCCTAGCGGGAGGACCCAAGAGACCCAGTACTTC	CASSAVPSGRTQETQYF
.	.	TRBV7-2	TRBJ2-5	TGTGCCAGCGAGGGAGGTGGGGAGACCCAGTACTTC	CASEGGGETQYF
.	TRBD1	TRBV27	TRBJ2-7	TGTGCCAGCAGTTTACAGGGGGCAACCCCCTACGAGCAGTACTTC	CASSLQGATPYEQYF
.	.	TRBV27	TRBJ1-4	TGTGCCAGCAGTTTATTTGGGGAGGGTAATGAAAAACTGTTTTTT	CASSLFGEGNEKLFF
.	.	TRBV2	TRBJ1-1	TGTGCCAGCAGCAGGGGCTGGAACACTGAAGCTTTCTTT	CASSRGWNTEAFF
.	TRBD1	TRBV24-1	TRBJ2-2	TGTGCCACCAGTGCCCCAGGACAGGGGGCATACACCGGGGAGCTGTTTTTT	CATSAPGQGAYTGELFF
.	TRBD2	TRBV3-1/TRBV3-2	TRBJ2-1	TGTGCCAGCACCCCACGGGAAGCGGGGGTATTCAATGAGCAGTTCTTC	CASTPREAGVFNEQFF
.	TRBD1	TRBV19	TRBJ1-3	TGTGCCAGTAGCGATCCGGGACAGGGAGTTGGAAACACCATATATTTT	CASSDPGQGVGNTIYF
.	.	TRBV27	TRBJ2-1	TGTGCCAGCAGTTTACGGGGGACGAGGAATGAGCAGTTCTTC	CASSLRGTRNEQFF
.	TRBD1	TRBV5-1	TRBJ1-2	TGCGCCAGCAGCTATACAGGGGGCAACTATGGCTACACCTTC	CASSYTGGNYGYTF
.	.	TRBV6-1	TRBJ1-4	TGTGCCAGCAGTGAAAAATCCCTTAATGAAAAACTGTTTTTT	CASSEKSLNEKLFF
.	TRBD2	TRBV7-9	TRBJ2-7	TGTGCCAGCAGCCCTCTAGCGGGAGGGCCCTACGAGCAGTACTTC	CASSPLAGGPYEQYF
.	TRBD2	TRBV6-2/TRBV6-3	TRBJ2-3	TGTGCCAGCAGTTCCCTAGCGGGGGTGAGGCCAGATACGCAGTATTTT	CASSSLAGVRPDTQYF
few	.	TRBV9	TRBJ2-3	TGTGCCAGCAGTCTGGTCAGTCCAGATACGCAGTATTTT	CASSLVSPDTQYF
.	.	TRBV29-1	TRBJ1-5	TGCAGCGTTGGCGGGGTGGGGGGCAATCAGCCCCAGCATTTT	CSVGGVGGNQPQHF
.	TRBD2	TRBV7-2	TRBJ2-5	TGTGCCAGCAGTCCTCAGCGGGGGGGGTACCAAGAGACCCAGTACTTC	CASSPQRGGYQETQYF
.	TRBD1	TRBV6-1	TRBJ2-1	TGTGCCAGCAGTGATACCGGGACAGCCTACAATGAGCAGTTCTTC	CASSDTGTAYNEQFF
.	TRBD1	TRBV10-3	TRBJ2-1	TGTGCCATCAGTGAGTCTGGACAGGGGGCCAGGAATGAGCAGTTCTTC	CAISESGQGARNEQFF